These 31 T cell receptor beta chains share one sample of origin, sequenced in a study of shared clonotypes between healthy human individuals. Naive CD8 cells lacked CD45RO and underwent positive selection for CCR7, leaving out terminally differentiated effector memory CD45RA+ cells. Measured with immunoSEQ multiplex PCR; TCRdb has only the in-frame clones, and not every one. The repertoire has about 2 million clones, about 95% of them found once; the top ten carry 0.85% to 1.2%. Sequencing was carried out using naive CD8+ T cells sorted from blood. These receptors all come from a man aged 18 to 30 in good health.

The rearrangement links TRBV7-2 to TRBJ1-1; D uncertain. Germline loops: CDR1 SGHTA, CDR2 FQGNSA. The CDR3 runs to 12 residues. The V end was cut by 5 bases, the J end by 5 bases, with 9 bases between. CDR3 sequence reads: CASSPIITEAFF. The CDR3 DNA follows: TGTGCCAGCAGCCCCATTATAACTGAAGCTTTCTTT.

The V gene is TRBV6-5, the J gene TRBJ2-3; 7 nucleotides match TRBD1. This CDR3 comprises 16 residues. Losses at the gene ends were 0 bases for V and 4 bases for J; bases not matched to a gene: 7. Germline lookup yields CDR1 MNHEY and CDR2 SVGAGI. CDR3 residues: CASSYSTGYAPDTQYF. The CDR3 coding sequence is TGTGCCAGCAGTTACTCGACAGGGTATGCACCAGATACGCAGTATTTT.

V and J are TRBV5-1 and TRBJ2-7; TRBD2 is a possible D gene (6 bases). V gave up 4 bases and J gave up 3 bases, with 14 bases separating them. The germline V gene has CDR1 SGHRS and CDR2 YFSETQ. This CDR3 region has 14 residues. For the CDR3, the DNA is TGCGCCAGCAGCCCTGGGCTCGGGGGCTACGAGCAGTACTTC. Residues: CASSPGLGGYEQYF. The full variable domain, in which reference TRBV5-1 and TRBJ2-7 provide the parts outside the CDR3, is KAGVTQTPRYLIKTRGQQVTLSCSPISGHRSVSWYQQTPGQGLQFLFEYFSETQRNKGNFPGRFSGRQFSNSRSEMNVSTLELGDSALYLCASSPGLGGYEQYFGPGTRLTVT.

The chain recombines TRBV30 with TRBJ2-7; no firm D call. The CDR3 is 13 amino acids. V shed 0 bases and J shed 4 bases, with 10 bases lying between them. Germline V gives CDR1 GTSNPN, CDR2 SVGIG (reference sequence). The CDR3 is CAWSVSNGYEQYF. In DNA, the CDR3 is TGTGCCTGGAGTGTCTCGAATGGGTACGAGCAGTACTTC.

The V call is TRBV6-6, the J call TRBJ1-6, with a weak D call TRBD1 (5 bases). V was shortened by 2 bases and J by 3 bases, with 5 bases between the two germline ends. The CDR3 runs to 14 residues. Germline CDR1 MNHNY, CDR2 SVGAGI (reference sequence). The CDR3 protein is CASSYGGYNSPLHF. CDR3 coding DNA: TGTGCCAGCAGTTACGGGGGCTATAATTCACCCCTCCACTTT.

V and J are TRBV18 and TRBJ2-2, with 9 positions matching TRBD1. Germline V gene data show CDR1 as KGHSH and CDR2 as LQKENI. V lost 2 bases and J lost 5; bases outside the gene matches: 9. This CDR3 region has 17 residues. This CDR3 reads CASSPGGQGMRTGELFF. Written as DNA, the CDR3 is TGTGCCAGCTCACCAGGCGGACAGGGGATGAGGACCGGGGAGCTGTTTTTT. Looking up the rest from reference TRBV18 and TRBJ2-2 gives the full variable domain: NAGVMQNPRHLVRRRGQEARLRCSPMKGHSHVYWYRQLPEEGLKFMVYLQKENIIDESGMPKERFSAEFPKEGPSILRIQQVVRGDSAAYFCASSPGGQGMRTGELFFGEGSRLTVL.

Turning to this clone: A much bigger clone sits one base away, suggesting this may be a read error. The identical CDR3 is also encoded by other nucleotide sequences in the sample. The chain is built from TRBV6-1 and TRBJ2-7; no definite D call. This CDR3 is built from 11 residues. V shed 6 bases and J shed 0 bases, with 3 bases lying between them. Germline loops: CDR1 MNHNS, CDR2 SASEGT. This CDR3 reads CASSPSYEQYF. CDR3 bases: TGTGCCAGCAGCCCCTCCTACGAGCAGTACTTC.

V gene TRBV28 combines with J gene TRBJ2-7; TRBD2 might be the D (5 bases). Trimming pared 3 bases from V and 5 bases from J, leaving 17 bases between. The CDR3 runs 15 residues. The germline V gene has CDR1 MDHEN and CDR2 SYDVKM. DNA of the CDR3: TGTGCCAGCAGTTTTCCCATAGGCCCCGGGGACGAGCAGTACTTC. This sequence encodes CASSFPIGPGDEQYF.

About this clone itself: This sample also contains other DNA sequences that code for the same CDR3. V and J are TRBV9 and TRBJ2-7; 7 bases align to TRBD2. Germline assignment: CDR1 SGDLS and CDR2 YYNGEE. The CDR3 contains 14 residues. With V trimmed by 0 bases and J by 4 bases, 4 bases remained unmatched. CDR3 DNA: TGTGCCAGCAGCGTAGGAGGGGAGGGTTACGAGCAGTACTTC. Its protein product is CASSVGGEGYEQYF. The full variable domain, its missing parts supplied by reference TRBV9 and TRBJ2-7, is DSGVTQTPKHLITATGQRVTLRCSPRSGDLSVYWYQQSLDQGLQFLIQYYNGEERAKGNILERFSAQQFPDLHSELNLSSLELGDSALYFCASSVGGEGYEQYFGPGTRLTVT.

The V and J genes are TRBV30 and TRBJ2-7; 9 positions agree with TRBD1. This CDR3 region has 14 residues. The junction had 3 bases not matched to a gene; V was cut back by 0 bases and J by 3 bases. Germline V lookup: CDR1 GTSNPN, CDR2 SVGIG (reference sequence). In DNA, the CDR3 is TGTGCCTGGAGTGTACGGGACAGGGTCTACGAGCAGTACTTC. Encoded protein: CAWSVRDRVYEQYF.

This chain joins TRBV4-1 and TRBJ1-5; TRBD1 matches 8 bases. Germline V lookup: CDR1 MGHRA, CDR2 YSYEKL. CDR3 length: 16 amino acids. V dropped 2 bases and J dropped 3; count of bases not matched to a gene: 6. The chain's CDR3 is CASSQTWTGFNQPQHF. CDR3 nucleotide sequence: TGCGCCAGCAGCCAAACATGGACAGGGTTCAATCAGCCCCAGCATTTT.

The gene calls are TRBV29-1 and TRBJ1-1; maybe TRBD1 (5 bases). V lost 2 bases, J lost 4 bases, and 11 bases lay in between. Germline V gene data show CDR1 as SQVTM and CDR2 as ANQGSEA. The CDR3 is made up of 13 amino acids. CDR3 bases: TGCAGCGTTGAATTCTACGGGGGCACTGAAGCTTTCTTT. Protein product: CSVEFYGGTEAFF.

Regarding this clone: Other DNA sequences of this sample code for an identical CDR3. The rearrangement links TRBV6-5 to TRBJ2-1; D is possibly TRBD1 or TRBD2 (5 bases each). V gave up 2 bases and J gave up 7 bases, with 9 bases separating them. The germline gives CDR1 MNHEY, CDR2 SVGAGI. This CDR3 region has 13 residues. CDR3 sequence: CASSYGTGNEQFF. CDR3 DNA: TGTGCCAGCAGTTACGGGACCGGTAATGAGCAGTTCTTC.

For this clone: Other DNA sequences in the sample encode the same CDR3. The chain employs TRBV5-1 and TRBJ2-2; D remains ambiguous. CDR1 and CDR2 (germline): SGHRS, YFSETQ. CDR3 size: 15 residues. Trimming removed 0 bases at V and 0 bases at J, with 6 bases between. The chain's CDR3 is CASSLGTSNTGELFF. The DNA for the CDR3 is TGCGCCAGCAGCTTGGGTACATCGAACACCGGGGAGCTGTTTTTT.

The V and J genes are TRBV11-2 and TRBJ2-5; 8 nucleotides line up with TRBD1. J lost 5 bases, V lost 6 bases, and 8 bases had no gene match. The CDR3 is made up of 14 amino acids. Germline V gives CDR1 SGHAT, CDR2 FQNNGV. This CDR3 is CASRSDRGWETQYF. The CDR3 DNA follows: TGTGCCAGCAGGTCTGACAGGGGATGGGAGACCCAGTACTTC.

The J gene is TRBJ1-1, the V gene TRBV11-2; no definite D call. V lost 7 bases, J lost 1 base, and 10 bases lay in between. Germline assignment: CDR1 SGHAT and CDR2 FQNNGV. The CDR3 has 13 residues. CDR3: CASTIGWNTEAFF. The CDR3 nucleotides are TGTGCCAGCACCATAGGTTGGAACACTGAAGCTTTCTTT.

The rearrangement uses TRBV11-2 and TRBJ2-7; D gene ambiguous. Between the trimmed V and J ends, which lost 2 bases and 5 bases, there was a span of 7 bases. The CDR3 runs to 12 residues. Germline V lookup: CDR1 SGHAT, CDR2 FQNNGV. The CDR3 DNA reads TGTGCCAGCAGCTTACTCCCGGACGAGCAGTACTTC. It yields the protein CASSLLPDEQYF.

The gene calls are TRBV7-9 and TRBJ1-3, with 10 bases matching TRBD1. J was trimmed by 2 bases and V by 1 base; bases with no gene match: 2. Germline CDR1 and CDR2: SEHNR and FQNEAQ (reference sequence). The CDR3 has 16 amino acids. The CDR3 is CASSLVGTGAGNTIYF. The CDR3 DNA reads as TGTGCCAGCAGCTTAGTTGGGACAGGGGCTGGAAACACCATATATTTT.

V is TRBV6-1 and J is TRBJ2-7, with D uncertain. Germline loops: CDR1 MNHNS, CDR2 SASEGT. Trimming cost V 7 bases and J 3 bases, with 13 bases left between them. The CDR3 has 13 residues. As DNA, the CDR3 is TGTGCCAGCACCCTGGACGGATACTACGAGCAGTACTTC. Protein product: CASTLDGYYEQYF.

The chain joins TRBV28 to TRBJ2-7; the D gene is possibly TRBD2 (5 bases). The CDR3 is 13 amino acids. Trimming stripped 3 bases from V and 6 bases from J, with 12 bases between. CDR1 MDHEN and CDR2 SYDVKM come from the germline V gene. The CDR3 DNA follows: TGTGCCAGCAGTTTTAGGTTTCGGGGCGAGCAGTACTTC. Amino acids: CASSFRFRGEQYF.

The chain combines TRBV6-1 with TRBJ2-3; TRBD2 agrees at 8 bases. With 0 bases clipped from V and 5 bases from J, the junction kept 10 bases outside the gene matches. Germline V gives CDR1 MNHNS, CDR2 SASEGT. CDR3 size: 17 residues. CDR3 loop: CASSEALAPGGEDTQYF. In DNA, the CDR3 is TGTGCCAGCAGTGAAGCGCTGGCTCCCGGGGGGGAAGATACGCAGTATTTT.

This clone was recorded only once. The rearrangement uses TRBV13 and TRBJ2-1; 13 bases map to TRBD2. CDR1 and CDR2 (germline): PRHDT, FYEKMQ (reference sequence). This CDR3 region has 18 residues. Trimming at V came to 5 bases and at J to 8 bases, leaving 15 bases not matched to a gene. The CDR3 reads CASSTTDPGLAGVDEQFF. DNA of the CDR3: TGTGCCAGCAGCACTACCGATCCTGGACTAGCGGGAGTTGATGAGCAGTTCTTC.

V gene TRBV13 combines with J gene TRBJ1-1, with 11 bases aligning to TRBD1. Trimming removed 4 bases from V and 5 bases from J; junction bases left unmatched: 6. CDR1 PRHDT and CDR2 FYEKMQ come from the germline V gene (reference sequence). The CDR3 is 15 residues long. The CDR3 spells CASSSGTGGYTEAFF. The CDR3 nucleotides are TGTGCCAGCAGCTCGGGGACAGGGGGATATACTGAAGCTTTCTTT.

Written as DNA, the CDR3 is TGTGCCACTACTTCAGGGCCCAATCAGCCCCAGCATTTT. As protein: CATTSGPNQPQHF. The chain uses TRBV21-1 and TRBJ1-5; TRBD1 reflects the table's D call only, with no check against the DNA. TRBV21-1 is given as a pseudogene. This CDR3 has 13 residues.

The chain recombines TRBV11-2 with TRBJ2-7; D might be TRBD2 (5 bases). The CDR3 has 14 amino acids. Per germline, CDR1 SGHAT and CDR2 FQNNGV. V dropped 1 base and J dropped 3 bases, with 10 bases sitting between them. This CDR3 is CASSLVVGSYEQYF. The CDR3 coding sequence is TGTGCCAGCAGCTTAGTAGTGGGGAGCTACGAGCAGTACTTC.

This sequence joins TRBV9 and TRBJ2-1; D is unresolved. The length of the CDR3 is 15 residues. V shed 0 bases and J shed 0 bases, with 7 bases lying between them. CDR1 and CDR2 from the germline V gene are SGDLS and YYNGEE. The CDR3 sequence is CASSVARHSYNEQFF. In DNA, the CDR3 is TGTGCCAGCAGCGTAGCTCGTCACTCCTACAATGAGCAGTTCTTC.

This chain links TRBV13 with TRBJ1-4; the D is unclear. CDR1 PRHDT and CDR2 FYEKMQ come from the germline V gene (reference sequence). This CDR3 contains 16 residues. Trimming pared 4 bases from V and 8 bases from J, leaving 20 bases between. CDR3 coding DNA: TGTGCCAGCAGCTCCCGACTAGGAGCTTCACGAGAAAAACTGTTTTTT. It specifies CASSSRLGASREKLFF. Using reference TRBV13 and TRBJ1-4 for the parts outside the CDR3, the full variable domain is AAGVIQSPRHLIKEKRETATLKCYPIPRHDTVYWYQQGPGQDPQFLISFYEKMQSDKGSIPDRFSAQQFSDYHSELNMSSLELGDSALYFCASSSRLGASREKLFFGSGTQLSVL.

The chain is built from TRBV4-1 and TRBJ2-7, with 13 nucleotides matching TRBD2. Germline assignment: CDR1 MGHRA and CDR2 YSYEKL. The length of the CDR3 is 16 residues. V lost 5 bases to trimming and J lost 4 bases; unmatched junction nucleotides: 8. As DNA, the CDR3 is TGCGCCAGCAGCTACGGGACTAGCGGGGTCTTATACGAGCAGTACTTC. Amino acids: CASSYGTSGVLYEQYF.

There are a few counts of this clone. The V and J genes are TRBV6-7 and TRBJ1-5; a weak D match, TRBD1 (5 bases). TRBV6-7 is recorded as an ORF, its role being uncertain. Deletions cut 6 bases from V and 6 bases from J, with 6 bases between. The CDR3 length is 11 residues. The CDR3 is CASSQGQPQHF. The DNA for the CDR3 is TGTGCCAGCAGCCAGGGTCAGCCCCAGCATTTT.

The V gene is TRBV4-1, the J gene TRBJ2-1, with 7 bases matching TRBD2. V was pared by 5 bases and J by 4 bases, with 8 bases of the junction left unmatched. Germline V CDR1 and CDR2: MGHRA, YSYEKL. The CDR3 loop spans 15 amino acids. The CDR3 protein is CASSYLADAYNEQFF. As DNA, the CDR3 is TGCGCCAGCAGCTATCTAGCGGATGCTTACAATGAGCAGTTCTTC.

The chain is built from TRBV7-8 and TRBJ2-1, with no clear D. Germline CDR1 and CDR2: SGHVS and FQNEAQ. This CDR3 is 11 amino acids long. With 5 bases removed from V and 9 bases from J, the gap between germline ends came to 8 bases. CDR3 in amino acids: CASSQFVEQFF. As DNA, the CDR3 is TGTGCCAGCAGCCAATTCGTTGAGCAGTTCTTC.